The clone carrying this T cell receptor beta chain has a handful of counts. This sample was taken from a study of T-cell memory formation after mild COVID-19. The J segment lost 4 bases and the V segment lost 6 bases, leaving 5 bases of the junction unmatched. The CDR3 runs 15 residues. From germline, CDR1 is KGHDR and CDR2 SFDVKD. TCRdb analysed the 5' RACE reads with MiXCR anew, one entry per CDR3 protein. The table shows 200,000 or so distinct CDR3 sequences, with roughly 16% occurring only once. Sequenced input: PBMCs or a T cell subset sorted from them (not recorded which). The sequence was collected from an adult woman who had mild COVID-19 (a few samples of this study predate the infection). Cell type and time point are not known. This chain uses TRBV24-1 with TRBJ2-1; 10 nucleotides agree with TRBD2. CDR3 amino acids: CATSSAGGPYNEQFF. CDR3 in DNA: TGTGCCACCAGTTCAGCGGGGGGGCCTTACAATGAGCAGTTCTTC.